This TCR beta chain was captured by sequencing in a study of T cells after yellow fever vaccination. Study in general: Researchers used SMART-Seq v4 Ultra Low Input to prepare fractions that had low cell numbers. Regarding the study as a whole: The booster saw the reappearance of most primary-vaccination clones (approximately 97% CD4, 88% CD8).

TCRdb used MiXCR to reprocess the 5' RACE reads, holding one entry per CDR3 protein. This table holds about 350,000 distinct CDR3 sequences, over 3.5% found once. This clonotype has at least ten counts. Its antigen is as yet unknown. The junction had 8 bases not matched to a gene; V was cut back by 4 bases and J by 12 bases. CDR1 is SGHTA and CDR2 is FQGTGA in the germline V gene. The CDR3 is 13 amino acids. Source: PBMCs, taken 5 days after the yellow fever booster vaccination. This clonotype was sampled from a man aged 18 to 30 who received the YFV17D yellow fever vaccine. The chain couples TRBV7-3 to TRBJ2-7; TRBD2 aligns across 11 bases. The CDR3 region is CASSSGTSGQRYF. The CDR3, as DNA: TGTGCCAGCAGCTCCGGGACTAGCGGCCAAAGGTACTTC.